A single T cell receptor (beta chain) is shown here with its context. Recruited during active infection, patients (from Seattle) were subsequently followed longitudinally. The data stem from a study of blood T cell repertoires in COVID-19. V was pared by 2 bases and J by 4 bases, with 11 bases of the junction left unmatched. The CDR3 contains 18 residues. The germline CDR1 and CDR2 sequences are SGHRS and YFSETQ. In the original analysis: Cell counts per sample came from amplifying reference gene primers. Sequenced by immunoSEQ multiplex PCR; TCRdb stores in-frame clones only, minus some. V and J calls plus clone size are reproduced from that table; the DNA served to infer D and trimming. Among about 250,000 clones listed, around 81% were seen once.

The receptor was isolated from a person aged 65-85 years with COVID-19, enrolled during active disease. V usage is TRBV5-1 and J usage is TRBJ2-3; 12 bases are a match to TRBD2. Specimen: peripheral blood. CDR3 region: CASSFGLAGTLRPDTQYF. In DNA form, the CDR3 reads TGCGCCAGCAGCTTTGGACTAGCGGGGACACTTAGGCCAGATACGCAGTATTTT. The full variable domain, its missing parts supplied by reference TRBV5-1 and TRBJ2-3, is KAGVTQTPRYLIKTRGQQVTLSCSPISGHRSVSWYQQTPGQGLQFLFEYFSETQRNKGNFPGRFSGRQFSNSRSEMNVSTLELGDSALYLCASSFGLAGTLRPDTQYFGPGTRLTVL.